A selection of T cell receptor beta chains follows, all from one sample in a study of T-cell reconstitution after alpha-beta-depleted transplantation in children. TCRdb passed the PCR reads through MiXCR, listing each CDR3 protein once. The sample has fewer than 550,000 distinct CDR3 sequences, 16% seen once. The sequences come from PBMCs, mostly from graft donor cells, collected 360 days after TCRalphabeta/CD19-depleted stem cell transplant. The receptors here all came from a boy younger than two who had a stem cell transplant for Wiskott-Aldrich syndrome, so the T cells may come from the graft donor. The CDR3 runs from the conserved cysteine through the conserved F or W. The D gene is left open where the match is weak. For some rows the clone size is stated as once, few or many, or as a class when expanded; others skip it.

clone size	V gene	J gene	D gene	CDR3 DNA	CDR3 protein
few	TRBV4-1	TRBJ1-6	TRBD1	TGCGCCAGCAGCCAGGGGGTGCGGACAGGGAATTCACCCCTCCACTTT	CASSQGVRTGNSPLHF
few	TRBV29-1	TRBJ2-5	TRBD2	TGCAGCGCCGGACTAGCGGGACCAGAGACCCAGTACTTC	CSAGLAGPETQYF
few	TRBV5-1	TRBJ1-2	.	TGCGCCAGCAGCTTGGTCTGGGGCTTCTATGGCTACACCTTC	CASSLVWGFYGYTF
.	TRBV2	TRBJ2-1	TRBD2	TGTGCCAGCAGTGAGGGGACTAGCGGGAGGGTAGGTGAGCAGTTCTTC	CASSEGTSGRVGEQFF
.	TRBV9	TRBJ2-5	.	TGTGCCAGCAGCGTAGTGGCAGGGCCACAAGAGACCCAGTACTTC	CASSVVAGPQETQYF
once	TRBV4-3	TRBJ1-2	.	TGCGCCAGCAGCCAAGATGTCAGGAAGATCTATGGCTACACCTTC	CASSQDVRKIYGYTF
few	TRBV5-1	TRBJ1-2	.	TGCGCCAGCAAGGGGGATGGCTACACCTTC	CASKGDGYTF
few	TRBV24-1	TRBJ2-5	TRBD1	TGTGCCACCAGTGACCGGACAGGTTCAGGGGAGACCCAGTACTTC	CATSDRTGSGETQYF
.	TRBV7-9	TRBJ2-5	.	TGTGCCAGCAGCTCGCGAGGGGTCCAAGAGACCCAGTACTTC	CASSSRGVQETQYF
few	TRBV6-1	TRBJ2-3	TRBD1	TGTGCCAGCAGTATGACAGGGACAGATACGCAGTATTTT	CASSMTGTDTQYF
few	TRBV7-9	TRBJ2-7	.	TGTGCCAGCAGCTTAGGTACTTGGTACGAGCAGTACTTC	CASSLGTWYEQYF
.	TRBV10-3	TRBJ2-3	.	TGTGCCATCTCCAGGTACTCAGAGACAGATACGCAGTATTTT	CAISRYSETDTQYF
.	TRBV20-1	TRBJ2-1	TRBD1	TGCAGTGCTCAGACAGGGCTAAGCTCCTACAATGAGCAGTTCTTC	CSAQTGLSSYNEQFF
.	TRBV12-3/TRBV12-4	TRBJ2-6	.	TGTGCCGTTGTACTCCAGAGGTCTGGGGCCAACGTCCTGACTTTC	CAVVLQRSGANVLTF
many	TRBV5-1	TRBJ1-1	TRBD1	TGCGCCAGCAGCCTTCAGGGGGACACTGAAGCTTTCTTT	CASSLQGDTEAFF
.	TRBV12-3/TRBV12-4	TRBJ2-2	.	TGTGCCAGCAGTTGGGACATTAGGAGATCCGGGGAGCTGTTTTTT	CASSWDIRRSGELFF
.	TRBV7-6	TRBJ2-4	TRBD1	TGTGCCAGCAGCCCACGGACAGGGAAAAACATTCAGTACTTC	CASSPRTGKNIQYF
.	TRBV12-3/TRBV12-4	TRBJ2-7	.	TGTGCCAGCAGTCACAAGCGGGTTCCCTACGAGCAGTACTTC	CASSHKRVPYEQYF
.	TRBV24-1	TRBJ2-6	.	TGTGCCACCAGCGCTGGCAGGGGTTCTGGGGCCAACGTCCTGACTTTC	CATSAGRGSGANVLTF
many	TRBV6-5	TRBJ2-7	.	TGTGCCAGCAGTTCCGGGGAGCCAATCTACGAGCAGTACTTC	CASSSGEPIYEQYF
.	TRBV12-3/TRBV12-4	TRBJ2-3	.	TGTGCCAGCAGTTCCCGATTCACAGATACGCAGTATTTT	CASSSRFTDTQYF
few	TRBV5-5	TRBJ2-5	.	TGTGCCAGCAGCCGGGGACCGTCCCAAGAGACCCAGTACTTC	CASSRGPSQETQYF
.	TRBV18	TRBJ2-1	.	TGTGCCAGCTCACTCATAGGCCACACGAACAATGAGCAGTTCTTC	CASSLIGHTNNEQFF
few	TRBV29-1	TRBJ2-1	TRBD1	TGCAGCGTTGAATACTACCCCGGGACAGGGGGCCAGGATGAGCAGTTCTTC	CSVEYYPGTGGQDEQFF
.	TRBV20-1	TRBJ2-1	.	TGCAGTGCTAGAACGACAGATTTGCCCTACAATGAGCAGTTCTTC	CSARTTDLPYNEQFF
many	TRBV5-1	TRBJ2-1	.	TGCGCCAGCAGCTTGGGGGTGAATGAGCAGTTCTTC	CASSLGVNEQFF
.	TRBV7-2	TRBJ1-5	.	TGTGCCAGCAGCTTAGTTCCTAGGGGTCTTAGCAATCAGCCCCAGCATTTT	CASSLVPRGLSNQPQHF
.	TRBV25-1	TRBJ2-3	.	TGTGCCAGCAGTGAATATTGGGCAGGCGGCGTCACAGATACGCAGTATTTT	CASSEYWAGGVTDTQYF
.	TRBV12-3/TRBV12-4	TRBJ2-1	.	TGTGCCAGCAGGATGGATATCGAGCACAATGAGCAGTTCTTC	CASRMDIEHNEQFF
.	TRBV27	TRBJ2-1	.	TGTGCCAGCAGTTTACTGGGACCGATTTTGAGCTCCTACAATGAGCAGTTCTTC	CASSLLGPILSSYNEQFF
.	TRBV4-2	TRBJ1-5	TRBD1	TGTGCCAGCAGCCATGCCCGGGACAGGGGCAGCAATCAGCCCCAGCATTTT	CASSHARDRGSNQPQHF
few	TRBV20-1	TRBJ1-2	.	TGCAGTGCTAGGACAGCCTCGTATGGCTACACCTTC	CSARTASYGYTF
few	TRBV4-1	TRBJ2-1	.	TGCGCCAGCAGCCAAGAAGGGAAGTGGGGGCGAGGCAATGAGCAGTTCTTC	CASSQEGKWGRGNEQFF
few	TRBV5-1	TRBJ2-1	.	TGCGCCAGCAGACGACAGGGCGGGAACAATGAGCAGTTCTTC	CASRRQGGNNEQFF
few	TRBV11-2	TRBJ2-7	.	TGTGCCAGCAGCCGGAGCCTGGGACCCTACGAGCAGTACTTC	CASSRSLGPYEQYF